This entry concerns a single T cell receptor beta chain. The antigen it binds to is not known. No base qualities exist here, and no much larger clone lies one base off it. Via the germline V gene, CDR1 is SGHTA and CDR2 FQGTGA. From its cysteine to its phenylalanine, the CDR3 spans 15 amino acids. Only CDR3 DNA is held: 45 bases, read in frame from base 1. For this chain, trimming is 1 base at the V end and 2 bases at the J end, and the number of junction bases without a gene match is 0. This sample was taken from a study of blood T cell repertoires in COVID-19 (dated by TCRdb to about 2020). The study in broad terms: Samples covering the acute and convalescent phases of COVID-19 were provided by collaborators in the United States, Italy and Spain. The material from the prospective study consisted of cDNA or gDNA derived from T cells, B-cell-depleted T cells, or PBMCs. The dataset comprised deeply sampled blood TCRbeta repertoires from subjects exposed to, actively infected with, or recovered from COVID-19. The repertoires were released in a freely available public database meant as a resource for research on the immune response to SARS-CoV-2. The samples were drawn from the first 160 participants of the ongoing ImmuneRACE study and from about 1,200 subjects provided by 6 global collaborators. A de-identified subject ID, COVID-19 status, age in years and sex were almost always included in the sample metadata. HLA class I and class II types, where available, came from metadata supplied by the sample provider rather than from assay-based typing. What the work shows at the level of the full study, not this receptor alone: How much clinical and demographic metadata was included differed by source and by participant, and the metadata was provided uncurated.

TCRbeta CDR3 regions were amplified from genomic DNA by means of the immunoSEQ Assay, a bias-controlled multiplex PCR. The authors' pipeline ran thus. The number of nucleated cells in each sample was estimated by amplification of reference gene primers within the assay. Sequence reads were collapsed and filtered to measure the absolute abundance of every unique TCRbeta CDR3 rearrangement. For each sample, productive Simpson clonality was calculated by taking the square root of Simpson's diversity index across productive rearrangements. What TCRdb holds here is the immuneACCESS table cut down to in-frame rearrangements. Part of the clones is not present; checked against another copy, under half of the missing clones reflect an unresolved V gene, and the others are unexplained. V and J calls plus clone size are reproduced from that table; the DNA served to infer D and trimming. Here the sample has a few hundred thousand clones; approximately 89% occur a single time. Roughly 0.86% of the sample is in the top ten clones.

Participants in the prospective study were aged roughly 18 to 90 years, lived in 20 to 30 United States geographic areas, and enrolled through a virtual design. Cohort assignment in the prospective study relied on participant-reported clinical history from a screening survey and a study questionnaire. Exposed participants were defined as having been in contact with someone with a PCR-confirmed or clinician-diagnosed COVID-19 case within 2 weeks of study entry. Each participant in the prospective study had whole blood, serum and a nasopharyngeal or oropharyngeal swab collected by mobile phlebotomists. Participants in the prospective study had the option to provide additional blood draws and questionnaires over a roughly 2-month period. Blood samples from the prospective study were shipped frozen or at room temperature prior to DNA extraction.

The sample was PBMCs or T cells enriched from blood (not recorded which). The TCR comes from a woman aged 40 to 50 who had been exposed to COVID-19. The V and J segments used are TRBV7-3 and TRBJ2-1, with 9 central nucleotides matching TRBD1. The DNA sequence reads TGTGCCAGCAGCTTAAGGGACAGGGCCTACAATGAGCAGTTCTTC. The encoded protein is CASSLRDRAYNEQFF.